Each of the 25 T cell receptor beta chains below was sequenced from the same sample in a study of memory CD4+ T cells and cytomegalovirus serostatus. Single viable CD3+CD4+CD8-CD45RO+ cells were sorted as the memory CD4+ T cells. Using immunoSEQ multiplex PCR, the repertoire was profiled, and TCRdb retains in-frame clones only, with some absent. The sample has under 40,000 clones; roughly 85% are singletons. Sequencing was carried out using memory CD4+ T cells from blood. All receptors come from an adult in good health and CMV-seropositive.

The V and J genes are TRBV6-5 and TRBJ1-3; D not certain. This CDR3 has 16 amino acids. Trimming shortened V by 4 bases and J by 0 bases, and 13 bases separated the two germline ends. Germline V gene lookup returns CDR1 MNHEY and CDR2 SVGAGI. The DNA for the CDR3 is TGTGCCAGCAGTTCGGGTAGGGCCAACTCTGGAAACACCATATATTTT. The encoded protein is CASSSGRANSGNTIYF.

This clone was observed a handful of times. CDR3 residues: CASTLAGADTQYF. In DNA, the CDR3 is TGCGCCAGCACCCTCGCCGGGGCAGATACGCAGTATTTT. This sequence joins TRBV5-1 and TRBJ2-3, with D perhaps TRBD2 (5 bases). Germline V gene data show CDR1 as SGHRS and CDR2 as YFSETQ. The CDR3 covers 13 residues. Trimming took off 6 bases at V and 4 bases at J, with 12 bases between the two ends.

This chain joins TRBV10-3 and TRBJ2-1; 10 nucleotides align to TRBD2. The CDR3 totals 14 residues. The germline V gene encodes CDR1 ENHRY and CDR2 SYGVKD. With V trimmed by 6 bases and J by 4 bases, 3 bases remained unmatched. CDR3 coding DNA: TGTGCCATCAGAGGGACTAGCGAGTACAATGAGCAGTTCTTC. Protein: CAIRGTSEYNEQFF.

The chain uses TRBV6-5 and TRBJ2-7; D perhaps matches TRBD1 (6 bases). The CDR3 runs to 15 residues. V was pared by 9 bases and J by 0 bases, with 18 bases between. The germline CDR1 and CDR2 sequences are MNHEY and SVGAGI. DNA of the CDR3: TGTGCCAGTGGCAGGGGTCCCCCCTCCTCCTACGAGCAGTACTTC. It specifies CASGRGPPSSYEQYF.

The rearrangement uses TRBV2 and TRBJ1-2, with TRBD1 matching 7 bases. Germline-derived CDR1 and CDR2 are SNHLY and FYNNEI. The CDR3 is made up of 12 amino acids. The V and J ends lost 8 bases and 3 bases, in that order; junction bases with no gene match: 3. Written as DNA, the CDR3 is TGTGCCAGCTCAGGGGGGCACTATGGCTACACCTTC. Protein sequence: CASSGGHYGYTF.

This clone was counted only a few times. V usage is TRBV4-1 and J usage is TRBJ2-7; 10 bases fit TRBD2. CDR1 is MGHRA, CDR2 YSYEKL, per germline. This CDR3 contains 14 residues. Germline trimming cut 2 bases from V and 4 bases from J; bases unmatched to any gene: 2. The CDR3 DNA reads TGCGCCAGCAGCCAACGGACTAGCGGTTACGAGCAGTACTTC. Translating gives CASSQRTSGYEQYF.

J is TRBJ2-7 and V is TRBV7-8; TRBD1 matches 9 bases. CDR3 size: 17 residues. Germline CDR1 is SGHVS and CDR2 is FQNEAQ. V gave up 2 bases and J gave up 2 bases; unmatched junction bases: 10. DNA for the CDR3: TGTGCCAGCAGCTTACGAGGCCAGGGACAGGGTGCCTACGAGCAGTACTTC. Protein product: CASSLRGQGQGAYEQYF. The full variable domain, rest sourced from reference TRBV7-8 and TRBJ2-7, is GAGVSQSPRYKVAKRGQDVALRCDPISGHVSLFWYQQALGQGPEFLTYFQNEAQLDKSGLPSDRFFAERPEGSVSTLKIQRTQQEDSAVYLCASSLRGQGQGAYEQYFGPGTRLTVT.

The rearrangement uses TRBV18 and TRBJ1-4, with D perhaps matching TRBD1 (6 bases). V lost 4 bases to trimming and J lost 2 bases, with 14 bases between them. There are 16 residues in the CDR3. Germline V gives CDR1 KGHSH, CDR2 LQKENI. CDR3 sequence: CASSQAVQGTNEKLFF. The CDR3 region has the DNA TGTGCCAGCTCACAGGCAGTGCAGGGGACTAATGAAAAACTGTTTTTT.

This sequence joins TRBV7-2 and TRBJ2-7; D might be TRBD1 (6 bases). CDR1 is SGHTA, CDR2 FQGNSA, per germline. V was shortened by 5 bases and J by 2 bases, with 13 bases between the two germline ends. This CDR3 has 14 residues. DNA for the CDR3: TGTGCCAGCAGCCCCCGCGCAGGGGCCTACGAGCAGTACTTC. This sequence encodes CASSPRAGAYEQYF.

This clone has more than one count but fewer than ten. The chain employs TRBV6-4 and TRBJ1-1; weak D call: TRBD1 (6 bases). This CDR3 contains 13 residues. Germline V gene sequence: CDR1 MRHNA, CDR2 SNTAGT. Deletions cut 5 bases from V and 1 base from J, with 8 bases between. The chain's CDR3 is CASSQDRNTEAFF. The CDR3 bases are TGTGCCAGCAGTCAGGACAGGAACACTGAAGCTTTCTTT.

The V and J genes are TRBV7-2 and TRBJ1-2; D not certain. Germline V lookup: CDR1 SGHTA, CDR2 FQGNSA. The CDR3 is made up of 12 amino acids. Trimming took 2 bases from V and 3 from J, leaving 4 bases between them. The CDR3 spells CASSLNHYGYTF. In nucleotides, the CDR3 is TGTGCCAGCAGCTTAAACCACTATGGCTACACCTTC.

Turning to this clone: Other nucleotide sequences from this sample produce the same CDR3. In DNA, the CDR3 is TGTGCCAGCAGTTCGGGACAGTCCTACGAGCAGTACTTC. Protein product: CASSSGQSYEQYF. The rearrangement links TRBV28 to TRBJ2-7, with 7 bases lining up with TRBD1. CDR1 is MDHEN, CDR2 SYDVKM, per germline. V shed 4 bases, J shed 1 base, and the junction held 1 base outside the gene matches. This CDR3 is 13 amino acids long.

The chain joins TRBV28 to TRBJ2-7, with D tentatively TRBD1 (7 bases). Per germline, CDR1 MDHEN and CDR2 SYDVKM. Trimming cost V 6 bases and J 6 bases, with 15 bases left between them. The CDR3 loop spans 13 amino acids. In nucleotides, the CDR3 is TGTGCCAGCAGGACTAGGGGGCCTTTCGAGCAGTACTTC. Translated, it gives CASRTRGPFEQYF.

The count of this clone is one. The chain has TRBV11-3 and TRBJ1-3, with D possibly being TRBD1 (5 bases). The V end lost 5 bases, the J end lost 0 bases, and 8 bases lay between the germline ends. The CDR3 has 14 residues. The germline CDR1 and CDR2 sequences are SGHNT and YENEEA. CDR3 in DNA: TGTGCCAGCAGCGTCGGGACCTCTGGAAACACCATATATTTT. Its protein product is CASSVGTSGNTIYF.

V usage is TRBV7-9 and J usage is TRBJ1-1; TRBD1 matches at 7 bases. The CDR3 is 13 residues long. From germline, CDR1 is SEHNR and CDR2 FQNEAQ (reference sequence). After removal of 3 bases from V and 4 bases from J, the junction contained 2 bases not matched to a gene. The CDR3, as DNA: TGTGCCAGCAGCTTGGACAGGACCACTGAAGCTTTCTTT. It yields the protein CASSLDRTTEAFF.

This clone was found a few times. This chain connects TRBV2 to TRBJ1-3; D gene unclear. Trimming shortened V by 3 bases and J by 4 bases, and 7 bases separated the two germline ends. Germline CDR1 reads SNHLY; CDR2 reads FYNNEI. The CDR3 length is 13 residues. The CDR3 DNA follows: TGTGCCAGCAGTGACACAGACGGAAACACCATATATTTT. As protein: CASSDTDGNTIYF.

The chain carries TRBV5-4 and TRBJ2-2; D is possibly TRBD1 (5 bases). This CDR3 is built from 15 residues. Germline V CDR1 and CDR2: SGHNT, YYREEE (reference sequence). Trimming left V 0 bases short and J 4 bases short, with 10 bases between. The CDR3: CASSLAGMRTGELFF. The DNA of the CDR3 is TGTGCCAGCAGCTTGGCAGGGATGCGCACCGGGGAGCTGTTTTTT.

This clone was seen a few times. The chain carries TRBV28 and TRBJ1-2; 7 nucleotides align to TRBD1. J lost 4 bases, V lost 3 bases, and 2 bases had no gene match. This CDR3 has 13 residues. Germline CDR1 reads MDHEN; CDR2 reads SYDVKM. The CDR3 DNA reads as TGTGCCAGCAGTTTTCGGGACAGCTATGGCTACACCTTC. Translated: CASSFRDSYGYTF.

The chain links TRBV15 to TRBJ2-5; TRBD1 might be the D (5 bases). The CDR3 covers 13 residues. Per germline, CDR1 LNHNV and CDR2 YYDKDF (reference sequence). V lost 3 bases and J lost 3, with 8 bases in between. The CDR3 DNA sequence: TGTGCCACCAGCAGGACAGCAGAAGAGACCCAGTACTTC. It codes for CATSRTAEETQYF. Full variable domain (remainder filled in from reference TRBV15 and TRBJ2-5): DAMVIQNPRYQVTQFGKPVTLSCSQTLNHNVMYWYQQKSSQAPKLLFHYYDKDFNNEADTPDNFQSRRPNTSFCFLDIRSPGLGDTAMYLCATSRTAEETQYFGPGTRLLVL.

The chain links TRBV7-8 to TRBJ2-7; D may correspond to TRBD1 or TRBD2 (5 bases each). V gave up 5 bases and J gave up 3 bases, with 20 bases separating them. CDR3 length: 16 amino acids. Germline V gene sequence: CDR1 SGHVS, CDR2 FQNEAQ. The CDR3 region is CASSLRTGTAYYEQYF. DNA for the CDR3: TGTGCCAGCAGCCTTAGGACCGGGACGGCATACTACGAGCAGTACTTC.

The chain uses TRBV19 and TRBJ1-2; weak D call: TRBD1 (6 bases). Trimming left V 1 base short and J 7 bases short, with 13 bases between. The germline gives CDR1 LNHDA, CDR2 SQIVND (reference sequence). This CDR3 spans 14 amino acids. CDR3 amino acids: CASSIGWDTFGYTF. The CDR3 DNA reads TGTGCCAGTAGTATAGGATGGGACACGTTTGGCTACACCTTC.

This clone was seen once. The chain recombines TRBV5-6 with TRBJ1-3; tentative D call: TRBD1 (5 bases). CDR1 is SGHDT, CDR2 YYEEEE, per germline. The CDR3 sequence is 16 residues long. The V gene lost 0 bases and the J gene lost 1 base, with 11 bases spanning the gap. The CDR3 spells CASSLGQTVSGNTIYF. As DNA, the CDR3 is TGTGCCAGCAGCTTGGGTCAGACAGTATCTGGAAACACCATATATTTT.

This clone was found once. CDR3 residues: CASSLGGGQYGEQYF. The CDR3 coding sequence is TGTGCCAGCAGCTTAGGGGGGGGGCAGTATGGCGAGCAGTACTTC. The chain carries TRBV7-8 and TRBJ2-7; a possible D gene is TRBD2 (7 bases). Per germline, CDR1 SGHVS and CDR2 FQNEAQ. This CDR3 spans 15 amino acids. The germline V and J ends were trimmed by 1 base and 6 bases, with 16 bases remaining between them. Full variable domain (remainder filled in from reference TRBV7-8 and TRBJ2-7): GAGVSQSPRYKVAKRGQDVALRCDPISGHVSLFWYQQALGQGPEFLTYFQNEAQLDKSGLPSDRFFAERPEGSVSTLKIQRTQQEDSAVYLCASSLGGGQYGEQYFGPGTRLTVT.

This chain connects TRBV15 to TRBJ1-5; 10 bases are a match to TRBD1. This CDR3 region has 14 residues. The germline CDR1 and CDR2 sequences are LNHNV and YYDKDF (reference sequence). The junction had 9 bases not matched to a gene; V was cut back by 9 bases and J by 7 bases. The CDR3 protein is CATGTGVLGQPQHF. Here the CDR3 DNA reads TGTGCCACTGGGACAGGGGTATTGGGGCAGCCCCAGCATTTT.

This clone showed up just once. The chain carries TRBV14 and TRBJ2-2, with D perhaps matching TRBD1 or TRBD2 (5 bases each). From germline, CDR1 is SGHDN and CDR2 FVKESK. Trimming stripped 4 bases from V and 1 base from J, with 16 bases between. The CDR3 covers 17 residues. CDR3 DNA: TGTGCCAGCAGCCCCCGAGGGACGGTTAAGAACACCGGGGAGCTGTTTTTT. As protein: CASSPRGTVKNTGELFF. The entire variable domain, with the rest obtained from reference TRBV14 and TRBJ2-2, is as follows: EAGVTQFPSHSVIEKGQTVTLRCDPISGHDNLYWYRRVMGKEIKFLLHFVKESKQDESGMPNNRFLAERTGGTYSTLKVQPAELEDSGVYFCASSPRGTVKNTGELFFGEGSRLTVL.